This T cell receptor beta chain was captured in a study of blood T cell repertoires in COVID-19. Study as a whole: The samples span acute and convalescent COVID-19 from the United States, Italy and Spain.

The V end lost 0 bases, the J end lost 6 bases, and 10 bases lay between the germline ends. This CDR3 has 14 amino acids. The germline CDR1 and CDR2 sequences are MNHEY and SVGAGI. Sequenced by immunoSEQ multiplex PCR; TCRdb stores in-frame clones only, minus some. This table has 71,000 or so clones, less than 95% appearing once. This TCR derives from a woman between 18 and 29 years old with acute or convalescent COVID-19. This chain joins TRBV6-5 and TRBJ2-3, with D perhaps matching TRBD2 (5 bases). Material: peripheral blood. The DNA of the CDR3 is TGTGCCAGCAGTTACTCGAGGGCGCGGGATACGCAGTATTTT. This translates into CASSYSRARDTQYF.